Each of the 18 T cell receptor beta chains below was sequenced from the same sample in a study of blood T cell repertoires in COVID-19. Clones were sequenced by immunoSEQ multiplex PCR, and TCRdb holds only the in-frame ones, with some missing. Counted here are roughly 200,000 clones, roughly 85% occurring once; the ten biggest clones make up 6.5% to 9%. Material: peripheral blood. The receptors were gathered from a woman aged 55-70 years with acute or convalescent COVID-19.

This clone turned up a few times. The V gene is TRBV19, the J gene TRBJ1-1; 7 bases are shared with TRBD1. The CDR3 is made up of 14 amino acids. Germline trimming cut 4 bases from V and 4 bases from J; bases unmatched to any gene: 6. CDR1 LNHDA and CDR2 SQIVND come from the germline V gene (reference sequence). CDR3 loop: CASSTLQGSTEAFF. The CDR3 DNA follows: TGTGCCAGTAGTACCTTACAGGGGAGCACTGAAGCTTTCTTT.

The rearrangement links TRBV19 to TRBJ1-4, with a weak D call TRBD1 (5 bases). The CDR3 runs 16 residues. The V gene's germline CDR1 is LNHDA and CDR2 SQIVND (reference sequence). Trimming shortened V by 6 bases and J by 0 bases, and 14 bases separated the two germline ends. CDR3 amino acids: CASSQTTASTNEKLFF. For the CDR3, the DNA is TGTGCCAGTAGCCAAACGACAGCCTCAACTAATGAAAAACTGTTTTTT.

This chain joins TRBV7-8 and TRBJ1-1; D is unresolved. The CDR3 loop spans 16 amino acids. Germline V CDR1 and CDR2: SGHVS, FQNEAQ. The V end lost 4 bases, the J end lost 0 bases, and 15 bases lay between the germline ends. DNA of the CDR3: TGTGCCAGCAGCTCCCGGGTCACTACTATGAACACTGAAGCTTTCTTT. The encoded protein is CASSSRVTTMNTEAFF. The complete variable domain, with remaining parts taken from reference TRBV7-8 and TRBJ1-1, reads GAGVSQSPRYKVAKRGQDVALRCDPISGHVSLFWYQQALGQGPEFLTYFQNEAQLDKSGLPSDRFFAERPEGSVSTLKIQRTQQEDSAVYLCASSSRVTTMNTEAFFGQGTRLTVV.

Note on this clone: Additional DNA sequences in this sample encode the identical CDR3. The chain recombines TRBV5-1 with TRBJ1-6; TRBD1 matches 8 bases. V lost 6 bases and J lost 8; bases outside the gene matches: 7. The CDR3 runs 14 residues. Germline lookup yields CDR1 SGHRS and CDR2 YFSETQ. The CDR3 nucleotides read TGCGCCAGCACCGGGCAGGGGGCCGATTCACCCCTCCACTTT. Translating gives CASTGQGADSPLHF. Variable domain in full (rest from reference TRBV5-1 and TRBJ1-6): KAGVTQTPRYLIKTRGQQVTLSCSPISGHRSVSWYQQTPGQGLQFLFEYFSETQRNKGNFPGRFSGRQFSNSRSEMNVSTLELGDSALYLCASTGQGADSPLHFGNGTRLTVT.

V and J are TRBV10-2 and TRBJ2-7, with 13 bases aligning to TRBD2. CDR3 size: 19 residues. The germline V gene encodes CDR1 WSHSY and CDR2 SAAADI. Trimming took 3 bases from V and 1 from J; bases not matched to a gene: 12. CDR3 bases: TGCGCCAGCAGTGATGGTCGGACTAGCGGGAGTCTAGGGTCCTACGAGCAGTACTTC. This encodes CASSDGRTSGSLGSYEQYF.

This chain joins TRBV2 and TRBJ2-3; 9 bases are a match to TRBD2. CDR1 is SNHLY and CDR2 is FYNNEI in the germline V gene. V lost 7 bases and J lost 2; bases outside the gene matches: 7. The CDR3 runs to 15 residues. The CDR3 loop reads CASTPGTSLTDTQYF. In nucleotides, the CDR3 is TGTGCCAGCACACCCGGGACTAGCCTCACAGATACGCAGTATTTT. Full variable domain (remainder filled in from reference TRBV2 and TRBJ2-3): EPEVTQTPSHQVTQMGQEVILRCVPISNHLYFYWYRQILGQKVEFLVSFYNNEISEKSEIFDDQFSVERPDGSNFTLKIRSTKLEDSAMYFCASTPGTSLTDTQYFGPGTRLTVL.

This clone was found many times. The genes are TRBV7-2 and TRBJ2-1; 11 bases line up with TRBD2. The V gene end was trimmed by 6 bases and the J gene end by 14 bases; junction bases not matched to a gene: 6. There are 12 residues in the CDR3. Germline V lookup: CDR1 SGHTA, CDR2 FQGNSA. CDR3 nucleotide sequence: TGTGCCAGCAGGTTACTAGCGGGAGTGGAGTTCTTC. It codes for CASRLLAGVEFF. The whole variable domain, filled in from reference TRBV7-2 and TRBJ2-1, reads GAGVSQSPSNKVTEKGKDVELRCDPISGHTALYWYRQSLGQGLEFLIYFQGNSAPDKSGLPSDRFSAERTGGSVSTLTIQRTQQEDSAVYLCASRLLAGVEFFGPGTRLTVL.

This clone has only a few counts. In nucleotides, the CDR3 is TGTGCCAGCAGTTTTTTTTTCACAGGGGGGACGAACACTGAAGCTTTCTTT. Its translation is CASSFFFTGGTNTEAFF. The V gene is TRBV27, the J gene TRBJ1-1; the match to TRBD1 covers 8 bases. With V trimmed by 3 bases and J by 1 base, 10 bases remained unmatched. The length of the CDR3 is 17 residues. From germline, CDR1 is MNHEY and CDR2 SMNVEV (reference sequence).

This clone showed up just a few times. V usage is TRBV3-1 (or the pseudogene TRBV3-2) and J usage is TRBJ2-3; no definite D call. Germline V gene sequence: CDR1 LGHDT, CDR2 YNNKEL (reference sequence). Between the trimmed V and J ends, which lost 4 bases and 6 bases, there was a span of 14 bases. This CDR3 comprises 14 residues. The CDR3 sequence is CASSLKTLRDTQYF. DNA of the CDR3: TGTGCCAGCAGCCTAAAGACACTCCGGGATACGCAGTATTTT.

The chain combines TRBV6-5 with TRBJ1-5; the D is unclear. This CDR3 region has 14 residues. Looked up from germline, CDR1 is MNHEY and CDR2 is SVGAGI. Trimming took 6 bases from V and 0 from J, leaving 9 bases between them. The CDR3 reads CASSAVDSNQPQHF. The CDR3 nucleotides are TGTGCCAGCAGCGCCGTAGATAGCAATCAGCCCCAGCATTTT.

The chain joins TRBV15 to TRBJ2-5; a weak D match, TRBD1 (6 bases). The CDR3 totals 15 residues. V was cut by 0 bases and J by 5 bases, with 13 bases left in between. Germline CDR1 is LNHNV and CDR2 is YYDKDF (reference sequence). The chain's CDR3 is CATSRDGRGTETQYF. CDR3 DNA: TGTGCCACCAGCAGAGATGGCAGGGGTACTGAGACCCAGTACTTC.

This clone was seen a single time. The chain couples TRBV27 to TRBJ2-1, with 8 bases aligning to TRBD2. Germline CDR1 is MNHEY and CDR2 is SMNVEV (reference sequence). The length of the CDR3 is 15 residues. V gave up 3 bases and J gave up 3 bases; unmatched junction bases: 4. CDR3 DNA: TGTGCCAGCAGTTTCAGCGGGAGTGGCTACAATGAGCAGTTCTTC. This encodes CASSFSGSGYNEQFF.

The chain employs TRBV5-4 and TRBJ2-7; D is possibly TRBD2 (5 bases). Germline V lookup: CDR1 SGHNT, CDR2 YYREEE (reference sequence). The V gene lost 2 bases and the J gene lost 4 bases, with 13 bases spanning the gap. CDR3 size: 14 residues. CDR3 DNA sequence: TGTGCCAGCAGCTTTCTAGAGGGAAAGTACGAGCAGTACTTC. Translating gives CASSFLEGKYEQYF.

J is TRBJ2-3 and V is TRBV20-1; D remains unclear. The CDR3 extends over 14 amino acids. In germline, CDR1 is DFQATT, CDR2 SNEGSKA (reference sequence). Trimming shortened V by 3 bases and J by 0 bases, and 10 bases separated the two germline ends. CDR3: CSASSAGSTDTQYF. DNA of the CDR3: TGCAGTGCTAGTTCCGCCGGGAGCACAGATACGCAGTATTTT.

V and J are TRBV5-1 and TRBJ1-5; weak D call: TRBD1 (5 bases). Trimming left V 4 bases short and J 1 base short, with 12 bases between. CDR3 size: 15 residues. The germline V gene encodes CDR1 SGHRS and CDR2 YFSETQ. The CDR3 coding sequence is TGCGCCAGCAGCAAGGTGGGGGGAAGCAATCAGCCCCAGCATTTT. Translated: CASSKVGGSNQPQHF.

The chain employs TRBV6-2 or TRBV6-3 and TRBJ2-1, with TRBD2 matching 7 bases. V was pared by 0 bases and J by 7 bases, with 6 bases of the junction left unmatched. The germline gives CDR1 MNHEY, CDR2 SVGEGT. The CDR3 contains 15 residues. The CDR3 DNA reads TGTGCCAGCAGTTACTCGGGGCGGGAGAATAATGAGCAGTTCTTC. Translated, it gives CASSYSGRENNEQFF.

This clone turned up a few times. This rearrangement joins TRBV28 to TRBJ2-2; 12 bases are shared with TRBD2. The germline gives CDR1 MDHEN, CDR2 SYDVKM. This CDR3 is 18 amino acids long. V lost 6 bases to trimming and J lost 0 bases; unmatched junction nucleotides: 8. The CDR3 is CASRPSGRVRANTGELFF. The CDR3 coding sequence is TGTGCCAGCAGACCTAGCGGGAGGGTTCGGGCGAACACCGGGGAGCTGTTTTTT.

This sequence joins TRBV14 and TRBJ2-1; tentative D call: TRBD2 (6 bases). Germline CDR1 and CDR2: SGHDN and FVKESK. Deletions cut 0 bases from V and 4 bases from J, with 13 bases between. The CDR3 runs to 16 residues. Written as DNA, the CDR3 is TGTGCCAGCAGCCAAGAAAATAGCGGCTATTACAATGAGCAGTTCTTC. It translates to CASSQENSGYYNEQFF.